This entry is about one T cell receptor (beta chain). This clonotype came up many times. Which antigen it targets is not known. No much larger clone exists at a distance of one base, and base qualities are not known. This sample was included in a study of neurological immune-mediated disorders (dated by TCRdb to about 2019). As for the study more broadly: Among the 34 multiple sclerosis patients, relapsing-remitting MS accounted for around 30 and secondary progressive MS accounted for 3. Longitudinal samples, technical triplicates and paired sorted CD4+ and CD8+ T-cell subsets, alongside PBMC samples, were included among the 90 to 130 TCR-beta libraries. Using UMI-based sequencing, the study compared peripheral blood TCR-beta repertoires from patients with HTLV-I-associated myelopathy (HAM/TSP), patients with multiple sclerosis, and healthy controls. Of the approximately 66 subjects in the cohort, about 14 were HAM/TSP patients, roughly 34 were multiple sclerosis patients, and around 20 were healthy controls.

General conclusions and limits of the study: No identical CDR3 amino acid sequences were shared among expanded clones across subjects, suggesting private TCR-beta repertoires in all groups. In phylogenetic analysis, the repertoires of 18 of 34 MS patients grouped into a cluster of related CDR3 sequences, which suggests a possible signature at the repertoire level. TCR clonal expansion was highest in HAM/TSP patients and lowest in MS patients, with MS patients falling below even healthy controls. The MS cluster was not associated with any clinical or MRI features, and the authors stated that larger cohorts are needed.

cDNA was synthesized by template-switch 5'RACE using a primer with a 10-nucleotide random unique molecular identifier that tagged each TCR transcript. Over 170 million TCR-beta sequences, covering 15-18 subjects, were produced in each sequencing run. Total RNA was extracted with the RNeasy kit. The KAPA Real-time Library Amplification kit was used to amplify TCR-beta VDJ regions with primers targeting the TCR constant region and the 5'RACE anchor. A first PCR added sample indexes and Illumina adaptors, and a second PCR then raised library yield. After Ampure bead purification, the roughly 650 bp TCR product was size-selected on a 2% E-gel SizeSelection system. Library quality was checked on a Bioanalyzer, concentration was measured with Qubit, and libraries were quantified with the Kapa Library Quantification kit before pooling. An Illumina HiSeq 2500 sequenced the libraries paired-end 2 x 150 bp. To increase sequence diversity, roughly 25-31% phiX was spiked into each library pool. As for how the authors treated the data: Quality-filtered reads were processed with the UMI-based MiGEC pipeline, which removed over 85% of raw TCR sequences during error correction. IMGT germline references were used for aligning VDJ genes, and each clonotype was defined as a unique CDR3 amino acid sequence together with its V-J genes. Clonal expansion, Shannon diversity and CDR3 relatedness were evaluated with VDJtools (CalcPairwiseDistances, ClusterSamples), while phylogenetic trees were built in CLCbio workbench. Using coefficient-of-variation modelling across technical triplicates, the study counted a clone as expanded if it had at least 8 unique UMIs. TCRdb trimmed the raw reads at Q25, called clones with MiXCR and kept productive beta chains. Rows are unified per CDR3 protein, each entry keeping the most common DNA and genes. TCRdb, rather than the study authors, made the V and J calls. The sample includes under 60,000 distinct CDR3 sequences, with 3% to 4% observed a single time. The ten largest clones add up to roughly 5.5% of the sample.

Measured from the cysteine to the phenylalanine, the CDR3 is 14 residues long. The kept DNA is CDR3 alone, 42 bases in frame from the first base. Cut back by 0 bases and 2 bases, the V and J ends lie 8 bases apart. The germline V gene gives CDR1 as SGDLS and CDR2 as YYNGEE. For unsorted PBMC libraries, 2 million PBMCs were used after storage in RNAlater at -80 degrees C until RNA extraction. The multiple sclerosis patients were enrolled in a US clinical protocol that used magnetic resonance imaging to evaluate disease progression. Peripheral blood underwent Ficoll-Hypaque density gradient centrifugation to isolate PBMCs, which were then cryopreserved in liquid nitrogen.

The source is a man in his forties with multiple sclerosis. The V gene is TRBV9 and the J gene is TRBJ2-5; the D gene lacks a confident call. Sequencing was carried out using PBMCs. The CDR3 protein sequence reads: CASSVGRYQETQYF. The nucleotides are TGTGCCAGCAGCGTAGGACGGTATCAAGAGACCCAGTACTTC.